This T cell receptor beta chain stems from a study of technical replicates of blood from a few donors. Profiling relied on immunoSEQ multiplex PCR, and the TCRdb table lists in-frame clones only, not all of them. The sample holds 45,000 to 60,000 clones, about 94% seen once. V trimming: 0 bases; J trimming: 10 bases; junction bases outside the gene matches: 10. Germline V gives CDR1 SGHRS, CDR2 YFSETQ. The CDR3 runs to 16 residues. The source is a human donor in good health. Some clones in this sample may be carry-over from other donors' samples. Material: PBMCs. V is TRBV5-1 and J is TRBJ2-1, with 10 nucleotides matching TRBD2. DNA for the CDR3: TGCGCCAGCAGCTTGGTGGTGGATAGCGGGGGGTCGGAGCAGTTCTTC. It yields the protein CASSLVVDSGGSEQFF.